This record looks at one T cell receptor beta chain sequence and its context. The sample comes from a study of blood T cell repertoires in COVID-19. Study background: Samples representing acute and convalescent COVID-19 were sourced from the United States, Italy and Spain. The analysed material was cDNA or gDNA that came from T cells, B-cell-depleted T cells, or PBMCs.

Original processing methods: Scientists estimated how many nucleated cells there were by amplifying reference gene primers. Clones were sequenced by immunoSEQ multiplex PCR, and TCRdb holds only the in-frame ones, with some missing. V and J calls and clone size come straight from that table; D and trimming were deduced from the DNA. The table lists 20,000 to 30,000 clones, around 83% of them singletons. This TCR came from a human donor in a cohort sampled during active COVID-19. Sequencing was done on a sample of peripheral blood.

The CDR3 here is CASSPGGARGYTF. The CDR3, as DNA: TGTGCCAGCAGCCCAGGCGGGGCGCGAGGCTACACCTTC. J is TRBJ1-2 and V is TRBV7-2; tentatively, D is TRBD1 (5 bases). Germline CDR1 SGHTA, CDR2 FQGNSA. This CDR3 comprises 13 residues. Trimming shortened V by 5 bases and J by 8 bases, and 15 bases separated the two germline ends.